This entry concerns a single TCR beta chain. Its antigen is not known. After re-calling the 5' RACE reads, TCRdb lists one entry per CDR3 protein, DNA absent. This sample contains about 160,000 distinct CDR3 sequences. These data are taken from a study of T cells expressing NK-cell markers. Study results and caveats: Also leading the CD3+CD56-NKG2C+ fraction in a few donors were these clonotypes.

CDR3 size: 14 residues. Germline values: CDR1 SNHLY, CDR2 FYNNEI. The receptor was isolated from a woman aged 18 to 75 in good health. The gene calls are TRBV2 and TRBJ1-2. Material for sequencing was blood T cells: a sorted CD56 or NKG2C T cell subset, CD4+ or CD8+ T cells, or bulk PBMC T cells (not recorded which). CDR3: CASSESPNFGGYTF.